This entry concerns a single T cell receptor (beta chain). Its antigen is as yet unknown. As judged by recently defined diagnostic criteria, patients with Susac syndrome had definite or probable disease. The data are from a study of CD8 T cells in Susac syndrome. Study-wide context: Each patient with Susac syndrome, at the time of blood draw, was therapy-naive, on corticosteroids, or on intravenous immunoglobulin alone.

Study-wide results and caveats: None of the CD4+ T cell repertoires in Susac syndrome showed clonal expansion.

Roughly 0.45 to 1 ug RNA was reverse transcribed with random hexamers. MiXCR, applied by TCRdb to the immunoSEQ multiplex PCR reads, yields one record per CDR3 protein. Of over 150,000 distinct CDR3 sequences listed, roughly 94% are singletons. Sample: CD4+ T cells from PBMCs. The source of this sequence is a human donor with Susac syndrome.

The CDR3 sequence: CATSDSETGGTEAFF. In nucleotides, the CDR3 is TGTGCCACCAGTGATTCGGAGACTGGAGGCACTGAAGCTTTCTTT. The rearrangement joins TRBV24-1 to TRBJ1-1; D unclear. Trimming pared 2 bases from V and 4 bases from J, leaving 13 bases between. Per the germline V gene, CDR1 is KGHDR and CDR2 is SFDVKD. This CDR3 has 15 residues.